The clone carrying this TCR beta chain appeared a few times. Its target is not known. This sample stems from a study of cytomegalovirus exposure and HLA in healthy donors. The study's findings and limits: The TCR clusters that emerged in the first cohort tended, a later analysis found, to co-occur in the roughly 110 validation repertoires. The study found most TCR sequences rare, yet found some public TCRs in many donors. Altogether, 150 or so TCR beta chains were recorded as cytomegalovirus-associated.

Libraries were prepared by immunoSEQ multiplex PCR; TCRdb keeps only in-frame clonotypes and omits some of them. The repertoire consists of around 150,000 clones, with around nine tenths occurring once and the leading ten covering 2% to 2.5%. The donors were in the approximately 130-subject validation cohort, distinct from the roughly 600-subject first cohort. This sequence originates from a woman between 18 and 30 years old in good health and CMV-seronegative. The sequencing sample was made of PBMCs.

DNA of the CDR3: TGTGCCAGCAGCCTTGCGCAAAATTCACCCCTCCACTTT. This encodes CASSLAQNSPLHF. The chain joins TRBV7-3 to TRBJ1-6; D unresolved. The germline V gene encodes CDR1 SGHTA and CDR2 FQGTGA. The CDR3 is 13 residues long. The V end was cut by 5 bases, the J end by 7 bases, with 9 bases between. The variable domain in full, with the rest retrieved from reference TRBV7-3 and TRBJ1-6, is GAGVSQTPSNKVTEKGKYVELRCDPISGHTALYWYRQSLGQGPEFLIYFQGTGAADDSGLPNDRFFAVRPEGSVSTLKIQRTERGDSAVYLCASSLAQNSPLHFGNGTRLTVT.